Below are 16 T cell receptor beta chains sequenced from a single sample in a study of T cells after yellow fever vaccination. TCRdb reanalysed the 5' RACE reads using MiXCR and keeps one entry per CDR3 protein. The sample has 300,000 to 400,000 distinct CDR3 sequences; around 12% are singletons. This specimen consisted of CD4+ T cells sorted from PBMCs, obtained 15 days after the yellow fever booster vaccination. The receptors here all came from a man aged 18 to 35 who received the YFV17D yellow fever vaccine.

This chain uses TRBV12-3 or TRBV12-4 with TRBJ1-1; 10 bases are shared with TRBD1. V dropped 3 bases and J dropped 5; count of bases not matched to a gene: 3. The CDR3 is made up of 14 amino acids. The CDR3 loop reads CASSLTGGLTEAFF. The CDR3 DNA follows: TGTGCCAGCAGTTTGACAGGGGGCTTAACTGAAGCTTTCTTT.

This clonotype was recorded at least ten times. The CDR3 DNA sequence: TGTGCCAGCAGTTACTCGGGAGGGGGGGAGACCCAGTACTTC. Translated, it gives CASSYSGGGETQYF. The chain has TRBV6-2 or TRBV6-3 and TRBJ2-5, with D possibly matching TRBD2 (7 bases). The CDR3 consists of 14 residues. The V gene lost 0 bases and the J gene lost 5 bases, with 10 bases spanning the gap. Germline values: CDR1 MNHEY, CDR2 SVGEGT.

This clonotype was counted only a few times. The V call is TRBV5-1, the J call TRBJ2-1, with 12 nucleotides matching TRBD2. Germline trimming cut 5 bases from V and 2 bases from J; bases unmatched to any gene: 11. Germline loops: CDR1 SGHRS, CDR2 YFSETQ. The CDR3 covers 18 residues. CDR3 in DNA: TGCGCCAGCAGTTCTGCTAGCGGGGGGGCCGGGGCCTACAATGAGCAGTTCTTC. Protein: CASSSASGGAGAYNEQFF.

Here the CDR3 reads CASSLGAQGSSEQYV. As DNA, the CDR3 is TGTGCCAGCAGTTTGGGTGCACAGGGGTCTTCCGAGCAGTACGTC. This chain uses TRBV28 with TRBJ2-7, with 7 bases identical to TRBD1. This CDR3 region has 15 residues. The germline V gene encodes CDR1 MDHEN and CDR2 SYDVKM. V was pared by 3 bases and J by 6 bases, with 11 bases of the junction left unmatched.

Here the CDR3 reads CASSLDGGAGEQFF. DNA of the CDR3: TGTGCCAGCAGCTTAGATGGGGGGGCGGGTGAGCAGTTCTTC. The chain has TRBV7-2 and TRBJ2-1; D possibly corresponds to TRBD2 (7 bases). V dropped 1 base and J dropped 9 bases, with 13 bases sitting between them. Germline values: CDR1 SGHTA, CDR2 FQGNSA. The CDR3 runs 14 residues.

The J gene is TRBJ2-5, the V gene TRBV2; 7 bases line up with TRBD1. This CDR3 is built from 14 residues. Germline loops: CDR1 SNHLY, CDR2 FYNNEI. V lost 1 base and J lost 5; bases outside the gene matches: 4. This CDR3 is CASSEVVRGETQYF. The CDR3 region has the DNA TGTGCCAGCAGTGAAGTGGTCAGGGGGGAGACCCAGTACTTC.

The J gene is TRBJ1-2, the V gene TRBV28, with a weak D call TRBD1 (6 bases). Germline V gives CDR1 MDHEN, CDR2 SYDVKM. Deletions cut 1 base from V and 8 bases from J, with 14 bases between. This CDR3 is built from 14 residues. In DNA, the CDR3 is TGTGCCAGCAGTTTATCGGCTCGGGGGGGCGGCTACACCTTC. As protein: CASSLSARGGGYTF.

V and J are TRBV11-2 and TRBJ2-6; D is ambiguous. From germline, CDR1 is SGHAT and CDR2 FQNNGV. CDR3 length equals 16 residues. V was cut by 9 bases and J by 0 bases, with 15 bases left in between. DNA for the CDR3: TGTGCCAGTCTGGTGGACCCGCTCTCTGGGGCCAACGTCCTGACTTTC. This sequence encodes CASLVDPLSGANVLTF.

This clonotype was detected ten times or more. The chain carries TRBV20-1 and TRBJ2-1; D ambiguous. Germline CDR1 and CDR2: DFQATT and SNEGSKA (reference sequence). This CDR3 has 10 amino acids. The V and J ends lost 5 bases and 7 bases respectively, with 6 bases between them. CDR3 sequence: CSAPDNEQFF. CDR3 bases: TGCAGTGCTCCTGATAATGAGCAGTTCTTC.

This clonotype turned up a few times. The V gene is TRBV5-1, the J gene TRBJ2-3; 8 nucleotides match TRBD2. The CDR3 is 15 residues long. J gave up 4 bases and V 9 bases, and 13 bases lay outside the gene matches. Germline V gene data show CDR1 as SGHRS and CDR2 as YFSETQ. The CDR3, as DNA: TGCGCCACCCAGTCCGGGGGGGCCAATGCAGATACGCAGTATTTT. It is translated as CATQSGGANADTQYF.

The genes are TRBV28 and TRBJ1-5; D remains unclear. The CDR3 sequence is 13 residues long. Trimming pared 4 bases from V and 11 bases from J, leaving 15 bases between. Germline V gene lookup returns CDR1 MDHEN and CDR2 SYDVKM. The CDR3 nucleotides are TGTGCCAGCAGTTCCCCTGCCCGGTCGGCCCAGCATTTT. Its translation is CASSSPARSAQHF.

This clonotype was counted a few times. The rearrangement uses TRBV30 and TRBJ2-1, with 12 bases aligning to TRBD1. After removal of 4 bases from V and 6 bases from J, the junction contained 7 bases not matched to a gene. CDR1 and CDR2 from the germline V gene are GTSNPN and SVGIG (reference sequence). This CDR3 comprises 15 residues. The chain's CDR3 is CAWTRDRGRINEQFF. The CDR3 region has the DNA TGTGCCTGGACCAGGGACAGGGGGCGGATCAATGAGCAGTTCTTC.

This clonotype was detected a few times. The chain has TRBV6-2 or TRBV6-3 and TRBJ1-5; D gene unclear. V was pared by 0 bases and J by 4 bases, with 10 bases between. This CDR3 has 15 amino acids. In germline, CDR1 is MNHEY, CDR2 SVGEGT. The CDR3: CASSYSLRINQPQHF. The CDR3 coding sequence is TGTGCCAGCAGTTACTCCTTGCGGATTAATCAGCCCCAGCATTTT.

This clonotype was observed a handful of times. CDR3 bases: TGTGCCAGCAGCCCCCGGGACAGGGGAGAATATGGCTACACCTTC. This codes for CASSPRDRGEYGYTF. The chain has TRBV7-6 and TRBJ1-2; 10 nucleotides align to TRBD1. CDR1 SGHVS and CDR2 FNYEAQ come from the germline V gene. The CDR3 loop spans 15 amino acids. The V and J ends lost 5 bases and 5 bases, in that order; junction bases with no gene match: 8.

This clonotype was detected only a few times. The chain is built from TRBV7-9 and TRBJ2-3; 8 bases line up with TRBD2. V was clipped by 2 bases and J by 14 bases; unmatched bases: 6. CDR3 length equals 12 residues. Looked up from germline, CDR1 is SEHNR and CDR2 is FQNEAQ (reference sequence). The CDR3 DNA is TGTGCCAGCAGCTTACGGGGGACTAGGGTGTATTTT. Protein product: CASSLRGTRVYF.

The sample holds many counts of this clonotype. CDR3 in amino acids: CASSLAEGHEQYV. The CDR3 nucleotides read TGTGCCAGCAGCCTGGCAGAGGGTCACGAGCAGTACGTC. The J gene is TRBJ2-7, the V gene TRBV12-3 or TRBV12-4, with D perhaps matching TRBD2 (5 bases). The CDR3 spans 13 residues. V was shortened by 6 bases and J by 5 bases, with 14 bases between the two germline ends.